The present entry profiles one TCR beta chain with its context. Its matching antigen is unknown. V lost 1 base and J 4 bases, leaving 13 bases between the germline ends. The V gene's germline CDR1 is LNHNV and CDR2 YYDKDF (reference sequence). There are 15 residues in the CDR3. This record belongs to a study of cytotoxic CD8 clonotypes in ibrutinib-treated CLL. Produced via immunoSEQ multiplex PCR; TCRdb's table is partial and in-frame only. This repertoire shows about 58,000 clones, more than 70% found once; its top ten account for 43%. Points from the study as a whole: Shared public clonotypes were rare, and on treatment they either got smaller or stayed the same.

Sample: PBMCs, taken after 12 months of ibrutinib treatment. The chain joins TRBV15 to TRBJ2-5; D is unclear. This clonotype was sampled from a human donor with chronic lymphocytic leukemia. This chain's CDR3 is CATSRVKGSLETQYF. The CDR3 nucleotides read TGTGCCACCAGCAGAGTAAAGGGTTCTCTAGAGACCCAGTACTTC.